Here is one T cell receptor (beta chain) with its context. Its antigen is currently not known. Within one base of it there is no much larger clone, and no base qualities were kept. Whole blood was collected in K2EDTA tubes by collaborating institutions according to the institutions' own protocols. Collaborator samples were shipped for TCRbeta analysis as frozen whole blood, isolated PBMCs, or DNA extracted from either sample type. CDR3 length: 16 amino acids, cysteine to phenylalanine. Here the CDR3 DNA is all that survives: 48 bases in frame from base 1. CDR1 MDHEN and CDR2 SYDVKM are derived from the germline V gene. V trim: 5 bases; J trim: 5 bases; unmatched bases: 6. These data originate in a study of blood T cell repertoires in COVID-19 (TCRdb year 2020). Broadly, across the study: Samples from collaborators originated in the United States, Italy and Spain and spanned both the acute and convalescent phases of COVID-19. The material from the prospective study consisted of cDNA or gDNA derived from T cells, B-cell-depleted T cells, or PBMCs. Where HLA class I and class II types were available, the types were taken from metadata supplied by the sample provider, not from assay-based typing. A de-identified subject ID, COVID-19 status, age in years and sex were almost always included in the sample metadata. The samples were drawn from two sources: the first 160 participants of the ongoing ImmuneRACE study, and some 1,300 subjects contributed by 6 global collaborators. The repertoires were released in a freely available public database meant as a resource for research on the immune response to SARS-CoV-2. Subjects who had been exposed to COVID-19, were actively infected with it, or had recovered from it provided the deeply sampled blood TCRbeta repertoires that made up the dataset. What the research found in general, with its limitations: The quantity of clinical and demographic metadata differed by source and by participant and was supplied without curation.

TCRbeta CDR3 regions were amplified from genomic DNA by means of the immunoSEQ Assay, a bias-controlled multiplex PCR. The paper's data handling went like this. Within the assay, amplification of reference gene primers was used to estimate how many nucleated cells each sample contained. Sequence reads were collapsed and filtered to measure the absolute abundance of every unique TCRbeta CDR3 rearrangement. Productive Simpson clonality was computed per sample as the square root of Simpson's diversity index over productive rearrangements. TCRdb's version of the immuneACCESS table is confined to in-frame rearrangements and falls short of the full clone set. An unresolved V gene accounts for under half of the shortfall where checked; the remainder is of unknown origin. V and J calls and clone size come straight from that table; D and trimming were deduced from the DNA. This sample comprises more than 95,000 clones, about 80% of them detected only once. The ten largest clones add up to about 3.8% of the sample.

The TCR originated in a woman aged 50 to 65 with acute or convalescent COVID-19. The sequence is built from TRBV28 and TRBJ1-6; 10 middle bases align to TRBD1. The sample consisted of peripheral blood. The DNA reads TGTGCCAGCAGTCGGACAGGGGGTGGGAATAATTCACCCCTCCACTTT. Its product reads: CASSRTGGGNNSPLHF.